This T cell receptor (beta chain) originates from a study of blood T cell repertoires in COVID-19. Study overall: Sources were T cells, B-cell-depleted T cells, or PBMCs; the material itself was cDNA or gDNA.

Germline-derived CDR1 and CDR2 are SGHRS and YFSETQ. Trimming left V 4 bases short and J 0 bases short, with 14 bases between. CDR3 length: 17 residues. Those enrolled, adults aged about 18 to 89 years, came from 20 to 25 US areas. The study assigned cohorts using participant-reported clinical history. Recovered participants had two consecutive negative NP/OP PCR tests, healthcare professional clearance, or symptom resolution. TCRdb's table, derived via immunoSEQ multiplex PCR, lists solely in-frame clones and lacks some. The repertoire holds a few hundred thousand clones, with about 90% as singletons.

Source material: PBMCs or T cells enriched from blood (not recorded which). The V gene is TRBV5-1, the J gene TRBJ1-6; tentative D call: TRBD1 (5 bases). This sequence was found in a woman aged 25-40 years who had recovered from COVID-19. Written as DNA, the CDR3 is TGCGCCAGCAGCGCGACAGCATCAAGCTCCTATAATTCACCCCTCCACTTT. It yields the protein CASSATASSSYNSPLHF.